This T cell receptor beta chain emerged from a study of Ad26.COV2.S vaccination and SARS-CoV-2 variants. The treatment: approximately 18 received Ad26.COV2.S at low or high dose, single or two shots; roughly 5 received placebo; per-sample allocation not given. The investigators took samples on day 63 after the first vaccine or placebo injection. An Ad26 vector expressing Wuhan-strain SARS-CoV-2 spike constituted the vaccine. This table comes from immunoSEQ multiplex PCR, and its TCRdb copy is limited to in-frame clones, with some not included. The data hold 200,000 to 250,000 clones, with 88% observed a single time. Deletions cut 3 bases from V and 7 bases from J, with 12 bases between. The CDR3 extends over 13 amino acids. In germline, CDR1 is MGHRA, CDR2 YSYEKL.

This material consisted of peripheral blood, taken in a trial of Ad26.COV2.S vaccine versus placebo. This TCR was recovered from a person between 18 and 59 years old who received the Ad26.COV2.S COVID-19 vaccine or a placebo. The chain couples TRBV4-1 to TRBJ1-1; possibly TRBD1 for D (6 bases). CDR3 residues: CASSHQGPYEAFF. CDR3 DNA: TGCGCCAGCAGCCACCAGGGGCCTTATGAAGCTTTCTTT.